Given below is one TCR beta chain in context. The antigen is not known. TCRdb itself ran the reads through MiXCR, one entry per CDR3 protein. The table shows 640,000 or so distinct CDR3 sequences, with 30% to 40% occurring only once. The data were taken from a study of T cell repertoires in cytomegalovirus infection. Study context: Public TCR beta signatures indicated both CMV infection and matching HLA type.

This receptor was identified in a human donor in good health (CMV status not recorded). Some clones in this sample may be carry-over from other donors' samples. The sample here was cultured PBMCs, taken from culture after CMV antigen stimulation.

Here the CDR3 reads CASSQGRPFDTQYF. Here the CDR3 DNA reads TGCGCCAGCAGCCAAGGACGTCCGTTTGATACGCAGTATTTT. The V gene is TRBV4-1, the J gene TRBJ2-3, with D unclear. The CDR3 spans 14 residues. Germline V gene data show CDR1 as MGHRA and CDR2 as YSYEKL. V shed 1 base and J shed 6 bases, with 11 bases lying between them.